This T cell receptor beta chain derives from a study of Graves' ophthalmopathy and Graves' hyperthyroidism. Study-level information: Peripheral blood (taken before any treatment) was collected at initial diagnosis.

RNA transcripts were the source from which TCR beta CDR3 regions were amplified. The library came from an HTBI-primed first-round RT-PCR and a second-round multiplex PCR. A single record per CDR3 protein comes from TCRdb applying MiXCR to the multiplex PCR reads. The sample yields roughly 500,000 distinct CDR3 sequences, 14% seen once. Broader study findings: Most thyroid clonotypes expanded beyond 0.001 frequency were also found in blood. The study's model predicted ophthalmopathy progression at approximately 70% sensitivity and around 75% specificity.

This clonotype was recorded many times. Its specificity is not known. V lost 4 bases, J lost 7 bases, and 11 bases lay in between. Germline loops: CDR1 SNHLY, CDR2 FYNNEI. CDR3 length: 12 residues. Sequencing was carried out using blood. The clonotype originates from a woman under 40 with Graves' ophthalmopathy. The chain recombines TRBV2 with TRBJ2-7; tentatively, D is TRBD2 (5 bases). This CDR3 is CASSVLGSEQYF. The DNA for the CDR3 is TGTGCCAGCAGTGTTTTAGGGAGTGAGCAGTACTTC.